The next 25 T cell receptor beta chains were all read from a single sample in a study of spatial heterogeneity in lung cancer. Sample time point: sample taken at primary tumor resection. TCRdb recomputed calls from the 5' RACE reads with MiXCR, one row per CDR3 protein. The profile shows 7,200 or so distinct CDR3 sequences, under 7.5% of them singletons. These TCRs' antigens remain unknown. Findings and limits, study-wide: One measure, the expanded intratumoral alpha and beta TCR count, tracked tumor mutation counts.

Sequences were derived from lung tumor tissue, sampled at surgery. These TCRs come from a female donor with early-stage non-small cell lung cancer.

This clonotype is categorized as medium-sized (0.01 to 0.1%). For a library built for alpha chains, this beta chain is a stray read; little rests on its size. V and J are TRBV23-1 and TRBJ2-5; the D is unclear. TRBV23-1 is assigned to the ORF class and has an uncertain function. The germline V and J ends were trimmed by 10 bases and 0 bases, with 12 bases remaining between them. The CDR3 length is 13 residues. As DNA, the CDR3 is TGCGCCAAGTTTTTTGGTCACCAAGAGACCCAGTACTTC. Amino acids: CAKFFGHQETQYF.

This clonotype counts as medium-sized. The size of this beta chain means little, since it is a stray read in a library made for alpha chains. This chain connects TRBV7-2 to TRBJ2-1; TRBD2 matches at 10 bases. V shed 0 bases and J 9 bases; nucleotides not matched to a gene: 5. CDR1 is SGHTA, CDR2 FQGNSA, per germline. CDR3 length equals 15 residues. This CDR3 reads CASSLASGRRGEQFF. As DNA, the CDR3 is TGTGCCAGCAGCTTAGCTAGCGGGAGGAGGGGTGAGCAGTTCTTC.

There are many counts of this clonotype. This beta chain is an off-target read within a library intended for alpha chains, so its frequency means little. This chain links TRBV20-1 with TRBJ2-7; the match to TRBD2 covers 10 bases. V lost 2 bases, J lost 0 bases, and 4 bases stayed unmatched. The CDR3 length is 15 residues. Germline CDR1 is DFQATT and CDR2 is SNEGSKA (reference sequence). This CDR3 reads CSARKREGNSYEQYF. The CDR3 nucleotides read TGCAGTGCTAGAAAGCGGGAGGGAAACTCCTACGAGCAGTACTTC.

This clonotype is labeled as medium-sized (0.01 to 0.1%). This beta chain lies outside the target of a library built for alpha chains; its clone size means little. The genes are TRBV6-2 or TRBV6-3 and TRBJ2-7, with D unclear. Germline V lookup: CDR1 MNHEY, CDR2 SVGEGT. With 2 bases removed from V and 2 bases from J, the gap between germline ends came to 4 bases. This CDR3 spans 12 amino acids. CDR3 nucleotides: TGTGCCAGCAGTTACACCACCTACGAGCAGTACTTC. It codes for CASSYTTYEQYF.

In its sample, this clonotype is medium-sized. Because the library targeted alpha chains, this beta chain is an off-target read whose size means little. The chain links TRBV12-3 or TRBV12-4 to TRBJ2-2; D is possibly TRBD2 (6 bases). Trimming took off 6 bases at V and 6 bases at J, with 14 bases between the two ends. The CDR3 covers 14 residues. The CDR3 protein is CASSGTAGAGELFF. The CDR3 DNA reads TGTGCCAGCAGCGGGACTGCCGGAGCCGGGGAGCTGTTTTTT.

As concerns this clonotype: The size of this beta chain means little, since it is a stray read in a library made for alpha chains. Written as DNA, the CDR3 is TGCGCCAGCAGTCAATCCTGTGACGGGATAGACTTCCATGAGCAGTTCTTC. It yields the protein CASSQSCDGIDFHEQFF. This chain joins TRBV23-1 and TRBJ2-1; TRBD2 might be the D (5 bases). TRBV23-1 is flagged as an ORF with uncertain function. The CDR3 loop spans 17 amino acids. V gave up 0 bases and J gave up 8 bases, with 20 bases separating them.

This clonotype was counted ten times or more. This beta chain appears as a stray read in a library generated for alpha chains; its size is not informative. The chain is built from TRBV20-1 and TRBJ1-2; D ambiguous. This CDR3 has 12 amino acids. V was trimmed by 3 bases and J by 4 bases, leaving 9 bases between them. From germline, CDR1 is DFQATT and CDR2 SNEGSKA (reference sequence). CDR3 in amino acids: CSARGRIYGYTF. The DNA for the CDR3 is TGCAGTGCTAGGGGGAGGATCTATGGCTACACCTTC.

At least ten counts were recorded for this clonotype. Since it is a stray read in a library aimed at alpha chains, this beta chain has a size that is not meaningful. The chain recombines TRBV9 with TRBJ2-7; D is perhaps TRBD2 (6 bases). Germline V lookup: CDR1 SGDLS, CDR2 YYNGEE. CDR3 length: 15 amino acids. Trimming left V 2 bases short and J 1 base short, with 13 bases between. The CDR3 here is CASSVGGEWSYEQYF. In nucleotides, the CDR3 is TGTGCCAGCAGCGTGGGGGGAGAGTGGTCCTACGAGCAGTACTTC.

This clonotype came up many times. The library was built for alpha chains, so this beta chain is an off-target read and its size means little. V and J are TRBV28 and TRBJ2-5; D remains ambiguous. The CDR3 sequence is 12 residues long. Germline CDR1 MDHEN, CDR2 SYDVKM. The V end was cut by 7 bases, the J end by 5 bases, with 11 bases between. Here the CDR3 reads CASTPDGETQYF. In DNA, the CDR3 is TGTGCCAGCACCCCCGATGGGGAGACCCAGTACTTC.

This clonotype came up many times. This beta chain represents an off-target read in a library built for alpha chains; its size is of limited meaning. The chain joins TRBV10-3 to TRBJ1-5, with a possible D match to TRBD1 (5 bases). With 2 bases removed from V and 5 bases from J, the gap between germline ends came to 13 bases. Per the germline V gene, CDR1 is ENHRY and CDR2 is SYGVKD. There are 15 residues in the CDR3. The CDR3 DNA reads TGTGCCATCAGTGAGGGGACCCTCGACCATCAGCCCCAGCATTTT. Its protein product is CAISEGTLDHQPQHF.

This clonotype is medium-sized. For a library built for alpha chains, this beta chain is a stray read; little rests on its size. The chain is built from TRBV11-1 and TRBJ2-5; 12 positions match TRBD2. J lost 4 bases, V lost 6 bases, and 0 bases had no gene match. Germline loops: CDR1 SGHAT, CDR2 FQDESV (reference sequence). The CDR3 loop spans 13 amino acids. The CDR3 protein is CASRGLAGETQYF. In DNA form, the CDR3 reads TGTGCCAGCAGGGGACTAGCGGGAGAGACCCAGTACTTC.

A word on this clonotype: At one of its ends the junction is not consistent with the germline gene, which may arise from a read error. Since it is a stray read in a library aimed at alpha chains, this beta chain has a size that is not meaningful. This chain joins TRBV7-8 and TRBJ1-5; D unclear. The CDR3 runs 15 residues. Looked up from germline, CDR1 is SGHVS and CDR2 is FQNEAQ. CDR3 nucleotide sequence: TGTGCCAGCAGCTTAGGGACCGGGGTTAATCAACCCCAGCATTTT. The encoded protein is CASSLGTGVNQPQHF.

Within the sample, this clonotype is medium-sized. This beta chain turned up in a library designed for alpha chains; as an off-target read, its abundance says little. The chain uses TRBV25-1 and TRBJ2-2; TRBD2 matches at 11 bases. There are 16 residues in the CDR3. The ends lost 4 bases at V and 6 bases at J; junction bases unmatched: 7. Germline loops: CDR1 MGHDK, CDR2 SYGVNS. CDR3 in amino acids: CASSGTGTSGAGELFF. In nucleotides, the CDR3 is TGTGCCAGCAGTGGGACCGGGACTAGCGGCGCCGGGGAGCTGTTTTTT.

This clonotype was picked up many times. This beta chain was picked up by a library intended for alpha chains and is off target, so its count carries little meaning. This sequence joins TRBV20-1 and TRBJ2-5, with 7 bases matching TRBD2. V shed 6 bases, J shed 5 bases, and the junction held 6 bases outside the gene matches. This CDR3 is 12 amino acids long. CDR1 and CDR2 (germline): DFQATT, SNEGSKA (reference sequence). This CDR3 is CSALAREETQYF. The CDR3 DNA reads TGCAGTGCACTTGCGCGGGAGGAGACCCAGTACTTC.

Worth noting for this clonotype: This sequence may be a read error, since a much larger clone differs from it by one base. The library was prepared for alpha chains; this beta chain is a stray read, so its frequency means little. This chain links TRBV12-3 or TRBV12-4 with TRBJ2-7, with TRBD2 matching over 7 bases. The CDR3 runs to 14 residues. The V segment lost 4 bases and the J segment 6 bases; nucleotides outside the gene matches: 9. The CDR3 DNA reads TGTGCCAGCAGTTCAAGGGGAGGGGTTGGCGAGCAGTACTTC. Translation: CASSSRGGVGEQYF.

Details on this clonotype: The library was built for alpha chains, so this beta chain is an off-target read and its size means little. The chain has TRBV2 and TRBJ1-6; possible D gene TRBD1, 5 bases. From germline, CDR1 is SNHLY and CDR2 FYNNEI. The CDR3 is made up of 14 amino acids. The germline V and J ends were trimmed by 4 bases and 11 bases, with 15 bases remaining between them. CDR3 sequence reads: CASSVSGPPTPLHF. The CDR3 DNA reads TGTGCCAGCAGTGTTTCAGGGCCACCGACACCCCTCCACTTT.

This clonotype has a count of ten or more. This beta chain is a stray sequence in a library constructed for alpha chains; its clone size is not meaningful. V gene TRBV7-8 combines with J gene TRBJ1-3; D is unclear. Germline values: CDR1 SGHVS, CDR2 FQNEAQ. Trimming stripped 1 base from V and 8 bases from J, with 3 bases between. CDR3 size: 11 residues. The CDR3 protein is CASSLGDTIYF. Written as DNA, the CDR3 is TGTGCCAGCAGCTTAGGTGACACCATATATTTT.

On this clonotype itself: In a library made to pick up alpha chains, this beta chain is a stray read with a size that means little. The chain joins TRBV9 to TRBJ1-2, with 7 positions matching TRBD1. From germline, CDR1 is SGDLS and CDR2 YYNGEE. V shed 10 bases and J 5 bases; nucleotides not matched to a gene: 11. This CDR3 is built from 13 residues. The CDR3 reads CASQAVQGYGYTF. Here the CDR3 DNA reads TGTGCCTCTCAGGCGGTACAGGGGTATGGCTACACCTTC.

By share of the sample, this clonotype is medium-sized. Since it is a stray read in a library aimed at alpha chains, this beta chain has a size that is not meaningful. The chain has TRBV29-1 and TRBJ2-7; 11 bases line up with TRBD1. The V and J ends lost 4 bases and 10 bases, in that order; junction bases with no gene match: 9. The CDR3 is made up of 13 amino acids. Germline CDR1 SQVTM, CDR2 ANQGSEA. CDR3 region: CSVGSGTGGFQYF. In nucleotides, the CDR3 is TGCAGCGTTGGTTCCGGGACAGGGGGGTTTCAGTACTTC.

This clonotype was observed at least ten times. The size of this beta chain means little, since it is a stray read in a library made for alpha chains. This chain links TRBV29-1 with TRBJ1-1; possibly TRBD1 for D (5 bases). CDR1 and CDR2 (germline): SQVTM, ANQGSEA. The germline V and J ends were trimmed by 6 bases and 2 bases, with 10 bases remaining between them. CDR3 size: 12 residues. The CDR3 loop is CSVRAGNTEAFF. For the CDR3, the DNA is TGCAGCGTCAGGGCAGGTAACACTGAAGCTTTCTTT. Based on the CDR3 plus reference TRBV29-1 and TRBJ1-1, the full variable domain is SAVISQKPSRDICQRGTSLTIQCQVDSQVTMMFWYRQQPGQSLTLIATANQGSEATYESGFVIDKFPISRPNLTFSTLTVSNMSPEDSSIYLCSVRAGNTEAFFGQGTRLTVV.

Only a few counts were recorded for this clonotype. This beta chain lies outside the target of a library built for alpha chains; its clone size means little. The chain recombines TRBV9 with TRBJ2-3; D ambiguous. This CDR3 is 14 amino acids long. The germline CDR1 and CDR2 sequences are SGDLS and YYNGEE. V gave up 1 base and J gave up 0 bases, with 6 bases separating them. The CDR3, as DNA: TGTGCCAGCAGCGTACTATCTAGCACAGATACGCAGTATTTT. It specifies CASSVLSSTDTQYF.

On this clonotype itself: Found in a library prepared for alpha chains, this beta chain is an off-target read, and its abundance has little meaning. V gene TRBV25-1 combines with J gene TRBJ2-1; 7 bases align to TRBD2. The CDR3 contains 14 residues. With V trimmed by 4 bases and J by 7 bases, 7 bases remained unmatched. Germline V CDR1 and CDR2: MGHDK, SYGVNS. CDR3 loop: CASSVAGRENEQFF. As DNA, the CDR3 is TGTGCCAGCAGTGTGGCAGGGAGGGAGAATGAGCAGTTCTTC.

This clonotype has at least ten counts. This beta chain is off target for a library built for alpha chains, so its abundance means little. This sequence joins TRBV9 and TRBJ1-1, with D uncertain. Germline CDR1 reads SGDLS; CDR2 reads YYNGEE. The V end lost 0 bases, the J end lost 1 base, and 7 bases lay between the germline ends. CDR3 length: 14 amino acids. The CDR3 reads CASSVEAQNTEAFF. The CDR3 nucleotides read TGTGCCAGCAGCGTAGAGGCCCAGAACACTGAAGCTTTCTTT.

This clonotype came up many times. A library made for alpha chains picked up this beta chain off target, so its size means little. J is TRBJ2-5 and V is TRBV3-1; the D gene could be TRBD1 or TRBD2 (5 bases each). CDR1 LGHDT and CDR2 YNNKEL come from the germline V gene (reference sequence). This CDR3 contains 11 residues. The V end was cut by 0 bases, the J end by 14 bases, with 10 bases between. CDR3 coding DNA: TGTGCCAGCAGCCAAGAGGGACCCGCCTACTTC. Protein: CASSQEGPAYF.

There are many counts of this clonotype. The library was designed around alpha chains, so this beta chain is a stray read whose abundance carries little weight. DNA of the CDR3: TGTGCCAGCGGAAGCGGGAGGTGGTTCAGAGAGACCCAGTACTTC. It specifies CASGSGRWFRETQYF. The chain recombines TRBV27 with TRBJ2-5; the match to TRBD2 covers 9 bases. Germline CDR1 is MNHEY and CDR2 is SMNVEV (reference sequence). The CDR3 is 15 residues long. The V segment lost 8 bases and the J segment 4 bases; nucleotides outside the gene matches: 11.